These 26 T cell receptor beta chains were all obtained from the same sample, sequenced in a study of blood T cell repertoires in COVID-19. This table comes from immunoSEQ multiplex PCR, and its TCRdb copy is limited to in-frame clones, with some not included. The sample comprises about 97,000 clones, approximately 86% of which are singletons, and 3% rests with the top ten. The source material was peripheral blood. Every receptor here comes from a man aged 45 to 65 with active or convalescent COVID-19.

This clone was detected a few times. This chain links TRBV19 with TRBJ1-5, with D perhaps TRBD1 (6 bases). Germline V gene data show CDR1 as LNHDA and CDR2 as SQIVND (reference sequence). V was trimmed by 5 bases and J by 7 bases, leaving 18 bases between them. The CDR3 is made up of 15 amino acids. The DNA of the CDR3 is TGTGCCAGTAGTCCGTACCCAGGGGTCGACCAGCCCCAGCATTTT. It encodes CASSPYPGVDQPQHF.

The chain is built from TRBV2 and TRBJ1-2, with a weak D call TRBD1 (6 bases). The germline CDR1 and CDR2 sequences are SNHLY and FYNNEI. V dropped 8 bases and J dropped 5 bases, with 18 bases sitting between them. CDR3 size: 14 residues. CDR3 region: CASPKGRGEYGYTF. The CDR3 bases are TGTGCCAGCCCCAAAGGGAGGGGGGAGTATGGCTACACCTTC.

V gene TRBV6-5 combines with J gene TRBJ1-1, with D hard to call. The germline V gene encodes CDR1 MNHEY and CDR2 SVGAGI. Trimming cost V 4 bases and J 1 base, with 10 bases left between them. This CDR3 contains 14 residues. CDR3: CASSSTWPNTEAFF. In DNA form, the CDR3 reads TGTGCCAGCAGTTCCACGTGGCCGAACACTGAAGCTTTCTTT.

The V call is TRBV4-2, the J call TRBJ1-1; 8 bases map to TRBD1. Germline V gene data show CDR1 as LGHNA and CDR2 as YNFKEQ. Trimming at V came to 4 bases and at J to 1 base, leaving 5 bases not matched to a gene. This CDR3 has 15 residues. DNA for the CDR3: TGTGCCAGCAGCCCACGACAGGGGACGAACACTGAAGCTTTCTTT. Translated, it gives CASSPRQGTNTEAFF.

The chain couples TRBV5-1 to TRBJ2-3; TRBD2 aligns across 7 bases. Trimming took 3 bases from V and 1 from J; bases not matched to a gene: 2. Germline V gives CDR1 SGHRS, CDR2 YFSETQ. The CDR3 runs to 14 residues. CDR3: CASSWSGGTDTQYF. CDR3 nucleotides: TGCGCCAGCAGCTGGAGCGGGGGCACAGATACGCAGTATTTT.

CDR3: CASSPAAGLNYEQYF. CDR3 in DNA: TGTGCCAGCTCACCAGCGGCAGGGTTAAACTACGAGCAGTACTTC. The chain has TRBV18 and TRBJ2-7, with TRBD1 as a possible D gene (5 bases). V lost 2 bases and J lost 3, with 14 bases in between. The CDR3 spans 15 residues. Looked up from germline, CDR1 is KGHSH and CDR2 is LQKENI.

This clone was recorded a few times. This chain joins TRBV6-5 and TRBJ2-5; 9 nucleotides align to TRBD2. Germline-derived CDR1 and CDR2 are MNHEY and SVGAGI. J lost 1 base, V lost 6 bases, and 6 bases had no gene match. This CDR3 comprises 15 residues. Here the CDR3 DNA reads TGTGCCAGCAGCAGACTAGCGGACCTCCAAGAGACCCAGTACTTC. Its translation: CASSRLADLQETQYF.

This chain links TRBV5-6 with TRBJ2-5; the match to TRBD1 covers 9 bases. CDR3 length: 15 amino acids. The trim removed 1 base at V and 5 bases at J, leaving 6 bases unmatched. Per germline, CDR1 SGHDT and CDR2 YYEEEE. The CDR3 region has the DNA TGTGCCAGCAGCTTGACACAGGGGGCTGGTGAGACCCAGTACTTC. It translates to CASSLTQGAGETQYF.

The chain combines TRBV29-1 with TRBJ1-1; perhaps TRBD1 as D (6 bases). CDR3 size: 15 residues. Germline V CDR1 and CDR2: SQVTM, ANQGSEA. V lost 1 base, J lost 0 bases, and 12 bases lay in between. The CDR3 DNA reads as TGCAGCGTTGAAGGGGGGCAGGTTCTGAACACTGAAGCTTTCTTT. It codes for CSVEGGQVLNTEAFF.

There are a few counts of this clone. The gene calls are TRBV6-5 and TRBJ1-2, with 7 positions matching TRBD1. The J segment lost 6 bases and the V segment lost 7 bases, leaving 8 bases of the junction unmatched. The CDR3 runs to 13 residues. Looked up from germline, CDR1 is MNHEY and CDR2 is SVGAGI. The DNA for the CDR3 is TGTGCCAGCACACAACAGGGGAAGCATGGCTACACCTTC. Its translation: CASTQQGKHGYTF.

The CDR3 spells CASSQGQNSNQPQHF. The CDR3 DNA follows: TGTGCCAGCAGCCAGGGACAGAATAGCAATCAGCCCCAGCATTTT. This chain connects TRBV3-1 (or the pseudogene TRBV3-2) to TRBJ1-5; 7 bases are shared with TRBD1. V gave up 3 bases and J gave up 0 bases; unmatched junction bases: 2. Germline CDR1 and CDR2: LGHDT and YNNKEL (reference sequence). This CDR3 is built from 15 residues.

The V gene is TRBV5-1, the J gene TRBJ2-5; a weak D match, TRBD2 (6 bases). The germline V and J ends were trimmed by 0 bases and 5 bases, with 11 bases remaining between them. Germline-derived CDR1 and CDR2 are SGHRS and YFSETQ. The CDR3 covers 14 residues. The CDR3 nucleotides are TGCGCCAGCAGCTTGGCCCCTGGGGGGGAGACCCAGTACTTC. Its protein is CASSLAPGGETQYF. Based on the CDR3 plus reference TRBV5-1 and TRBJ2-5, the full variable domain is KAGVTQTPRYLIKTRGQQVTLSCSPISGHRSVSWYQQTPGQGLQFLFEYFSETQRNKGNFPGRFSGRQFSNSRSEMNVSTLELGDSALYLCASSLAPGGETQYFGPGTRLLVL.

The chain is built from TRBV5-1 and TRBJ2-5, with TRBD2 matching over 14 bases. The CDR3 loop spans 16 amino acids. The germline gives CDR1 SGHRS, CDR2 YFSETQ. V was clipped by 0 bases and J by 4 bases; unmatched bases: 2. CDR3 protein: CASSLGGTSGGETQYF. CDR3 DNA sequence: TGCGCCAGCAGCTTGGGCGGGACTAGCGGGGGAGAGACCCAGTACTTC.

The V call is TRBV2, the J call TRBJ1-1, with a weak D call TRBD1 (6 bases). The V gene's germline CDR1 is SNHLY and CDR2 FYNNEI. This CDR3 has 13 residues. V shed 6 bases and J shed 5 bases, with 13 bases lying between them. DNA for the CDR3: TGTGCCAGCAGAAAACCAGGGGAAACTGAAGCTTTCTTT. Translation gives CASRKPGETEAFF.

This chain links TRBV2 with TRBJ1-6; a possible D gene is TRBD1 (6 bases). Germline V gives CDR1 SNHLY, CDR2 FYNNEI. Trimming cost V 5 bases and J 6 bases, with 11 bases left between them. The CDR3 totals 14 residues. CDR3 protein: CASSRTAGNSPLHF. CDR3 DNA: TGTGCCAGCAGTCGGACAGCTGGTAATTCACCCCTCCACTTT. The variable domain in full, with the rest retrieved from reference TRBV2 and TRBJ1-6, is EPEVTQTPSHQVTQMGQEVILRCVPISNHLYFYWYRQILGQKVEFLVSFYNNEISEKSEIFDDQFSVERPDGSNFTLKIRSTKLEDSAMYFCASSRTAGNSPLHFGNGTRLTVT.

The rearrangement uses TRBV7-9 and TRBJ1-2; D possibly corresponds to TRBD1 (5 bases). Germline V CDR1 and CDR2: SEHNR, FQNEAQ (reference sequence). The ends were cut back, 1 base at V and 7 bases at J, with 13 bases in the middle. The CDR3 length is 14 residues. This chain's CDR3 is CASSLERGAFGYTF. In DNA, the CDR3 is TGTGCCAGCAGCTTAGAGCGGGGCGCCTTTGGCTACACCTTC.

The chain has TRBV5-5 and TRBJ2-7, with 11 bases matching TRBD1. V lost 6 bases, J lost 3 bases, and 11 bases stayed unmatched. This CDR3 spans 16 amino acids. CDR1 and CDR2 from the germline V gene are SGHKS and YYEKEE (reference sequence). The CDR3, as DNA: TGTGCCAGCACCCTGATCGGGACAGGGGGGAACTACGAGCAGTACTTC. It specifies CASTLIGTGGNYEQYF. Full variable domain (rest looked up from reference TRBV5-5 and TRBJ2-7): DAGVTQSPTHLIKTRGQQVTLRCSPISGHKSVSWYQQVLGQGPQFIFQYYEKEERGRGNFPDRFSARQFPNYSSELNVNALLLGDSALYLCASTLIGTGGNYEQYFGPGTRLTVT.

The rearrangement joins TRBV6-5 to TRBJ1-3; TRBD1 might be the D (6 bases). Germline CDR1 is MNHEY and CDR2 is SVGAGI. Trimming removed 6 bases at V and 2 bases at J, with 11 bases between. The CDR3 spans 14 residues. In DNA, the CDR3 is TGTGCCAGCAGCAGGGGTTGGCCTGGAAACACCATATATTTT. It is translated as CASSRGWPGNTIYF.

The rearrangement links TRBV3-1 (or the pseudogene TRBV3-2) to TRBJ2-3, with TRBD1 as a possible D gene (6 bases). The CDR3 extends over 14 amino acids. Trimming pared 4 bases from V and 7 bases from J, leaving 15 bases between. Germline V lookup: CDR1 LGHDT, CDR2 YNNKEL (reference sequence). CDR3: CASSPDRDNHTQYF. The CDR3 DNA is TGTGCCAGCAGCCCTGATCGGGACAACCATACGCAGTATTTT.

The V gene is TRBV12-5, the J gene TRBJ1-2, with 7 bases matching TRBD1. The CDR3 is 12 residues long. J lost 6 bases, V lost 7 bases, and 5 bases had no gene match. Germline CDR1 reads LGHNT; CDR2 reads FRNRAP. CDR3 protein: CASATGEDGYTF. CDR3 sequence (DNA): TGTGCTAGTGCCACAGGGGAAGATGGCTACACCTTC.

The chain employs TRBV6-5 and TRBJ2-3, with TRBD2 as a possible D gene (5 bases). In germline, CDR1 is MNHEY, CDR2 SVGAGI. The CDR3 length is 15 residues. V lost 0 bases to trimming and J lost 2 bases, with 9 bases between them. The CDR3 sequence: CASSYSELVTDTQYF. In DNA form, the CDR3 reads TGTGCCAGCAGTTACTCGGAACTAGTCACAGATACGCAGTATTTT.

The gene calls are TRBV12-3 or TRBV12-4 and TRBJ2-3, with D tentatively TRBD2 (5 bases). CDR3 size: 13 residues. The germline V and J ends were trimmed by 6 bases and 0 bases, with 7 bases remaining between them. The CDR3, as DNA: TGTGCCAGCAGCCGCGGGAGCACAGATACGCAGTATTTT. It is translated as CASSRGSTDTQYF.

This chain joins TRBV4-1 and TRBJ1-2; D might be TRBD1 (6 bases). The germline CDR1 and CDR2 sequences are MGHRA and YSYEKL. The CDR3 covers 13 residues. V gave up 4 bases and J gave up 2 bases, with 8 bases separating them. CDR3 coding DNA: TGCGCCAGCAGCCTCGACAGGAACTATGGCTACACCTTC. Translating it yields CASSLDRNYGYTF.

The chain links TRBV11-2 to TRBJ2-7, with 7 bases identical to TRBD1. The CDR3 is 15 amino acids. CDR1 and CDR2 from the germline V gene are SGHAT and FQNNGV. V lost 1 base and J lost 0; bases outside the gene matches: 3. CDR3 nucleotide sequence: TGTGCCAGCAGCTTAGTGGGGACAGACTCCTACGAGCAGTACTTC. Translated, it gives CASSLVGTDSYEQYF.

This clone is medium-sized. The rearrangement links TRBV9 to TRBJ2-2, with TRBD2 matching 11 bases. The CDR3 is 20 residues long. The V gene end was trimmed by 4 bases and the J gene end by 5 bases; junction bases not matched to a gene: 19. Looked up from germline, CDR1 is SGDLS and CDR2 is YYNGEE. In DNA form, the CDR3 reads TGTGCCAGCAGCCCCTCGGGACTAGCGGCTAATCCCGGAAGAACCGGGGAGCTGTTTTTT. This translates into CASSPSGLAANPGRTGELFF.

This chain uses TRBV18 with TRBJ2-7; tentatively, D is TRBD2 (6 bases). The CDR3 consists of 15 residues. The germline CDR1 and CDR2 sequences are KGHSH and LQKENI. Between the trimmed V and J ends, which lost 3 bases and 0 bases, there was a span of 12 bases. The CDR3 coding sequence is TGTGCCAGCTCACCCGGGGGATCGCACTCCTACGAGCAGTACTTC. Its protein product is CASSPGGSHSYEQYF. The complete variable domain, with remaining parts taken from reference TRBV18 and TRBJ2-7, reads NAGVMQNPRHLVRRRGQEARLRCSPMKGHSHVYWYRQLPEEGLKFMVYLQKENIIDESGMPKERFSAEFPKEGPSILRIQQVVRGDSAAYFCASSPGGSHSYEQYFGPGTRLTVT.